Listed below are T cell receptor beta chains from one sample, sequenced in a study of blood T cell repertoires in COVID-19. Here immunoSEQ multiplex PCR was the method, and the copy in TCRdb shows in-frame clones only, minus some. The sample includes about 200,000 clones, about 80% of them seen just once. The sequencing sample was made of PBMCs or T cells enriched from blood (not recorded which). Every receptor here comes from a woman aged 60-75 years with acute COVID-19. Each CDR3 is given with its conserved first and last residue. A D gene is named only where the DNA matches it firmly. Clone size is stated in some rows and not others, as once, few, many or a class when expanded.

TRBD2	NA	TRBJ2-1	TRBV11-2	TGTGCCAGCAGCTTGGGGACTAGCGGGAGTTTTCGCAATGAGCAGTTCTTC	CASSLGTSGSFRNEQFF
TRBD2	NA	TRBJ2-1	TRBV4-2	TGTGCCAGCAGCCCGACTAGCGGGGAATCCAGGCAGCAGTTCTTC	CASSPTSGESRQQFF
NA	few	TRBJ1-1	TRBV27	TGTGCCAGCAGTTCTTTTTCGGGGGGCACCGCTTTTTTGAACACTGAAGCTTTCTTT	CASSSFSGGTAFLNTEAFF
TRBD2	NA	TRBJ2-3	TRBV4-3	TGCGCCAGCAGCCAAGGGGGACTAAGCACAGATACGCAGTATTTT	CASSQGGLSTDTQYF
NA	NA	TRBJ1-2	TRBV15	TGTGCCACCAGCAGAGGAGGGGTACAGGGATATGGCTACACCTTC	CATSRGGVQGYGYTF
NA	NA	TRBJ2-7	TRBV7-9	TGTGCCAGCAGCTTAGTAAGCGGGCCCGGATCCCACGAGCAGTACTTC	CASSLVSGPGSHEQYF
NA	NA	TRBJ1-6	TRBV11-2	TGTGCCAGCAGCTTACTTACGGGGAATTCACCCCTCCACTTT	CASSLLTGNSPLHF
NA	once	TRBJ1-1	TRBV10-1	TGCGCCAGCAGTGGAGGCCAAGGAGCTTTCTTT	CASSGGQGAFF
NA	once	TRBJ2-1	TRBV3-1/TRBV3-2	TGTGCCAGCAGCCACCCCCCCAGGGTAGGAGGGACCAATGAGCAGTTCTTC	CASSHPPRVGGTNEQFF
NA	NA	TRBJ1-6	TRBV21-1	TGTGCCAGCAGCAGCGGACGGGAAAATTCACCCCTCCACTTT	CASSSGRENSPLHF
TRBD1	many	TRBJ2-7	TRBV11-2	TGTGCCAGCAGCCTTGACTCACAGGGGTTACGGGAGCAGTACTTC	CASSLDSQGLREQYF
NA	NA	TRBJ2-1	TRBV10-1	TGCGCCAGCAGTGCCCCCGACTTGAATGAGCAGTTCTTC	CASSAPDLNEQFF
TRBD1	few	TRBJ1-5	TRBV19	TGTGCCAGTAACAGGGGGAGCAATCAGCCCCAGCATTTT	CASNRGSNQPQHF
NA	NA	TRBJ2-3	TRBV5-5	TGTGCCAGCAGTCAGGGGCCGGATACGCAGTATTTT	CASSQGPDTQYF
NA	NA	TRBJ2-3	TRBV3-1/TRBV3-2	TGTGCCAGCCCCTCCCCTCGAGGGGATACGCAGTATTTT	CASPSPRGDTQYF
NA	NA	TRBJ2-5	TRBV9	TGTGCCAGCAGCGGGGGACTGTCTGGGGAGACCCAGTACTTC	CASSGGLSGETQYF
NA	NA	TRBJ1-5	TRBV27	TGTGCCAGCATTGGAGTGAGGTCTTTCATGCCCCAGCATTTT	CASIGVRSFMPQHF
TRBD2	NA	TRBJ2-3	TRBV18	TGTGCCAGCTCACTGACTAGCGGGATAGCAGATACGCAGTATTTT	CASSLTSGIADTQYF
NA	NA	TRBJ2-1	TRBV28	TGTGCCAGCAGCGCTACAGGGATCTCCTACAATGAGCAGTTCTTC	CASSATGISYNEQFF
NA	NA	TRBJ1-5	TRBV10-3	TGTGCCCCCTTTCATCGCGGTTATAGCAATCAGCCCCAGCATTTT	CAPFHRGYSNQPQHF
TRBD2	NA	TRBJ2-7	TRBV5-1	TGCGCCAGCGAAGCGGGAGGCACCACAGAGCAGTACTTC	CASEAGGTTEQYF
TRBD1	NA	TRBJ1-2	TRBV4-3	TGCGCCAGCAGCTACGACAGGGGGTATGGCTACACCTTC	CASSYDRGYGYTF
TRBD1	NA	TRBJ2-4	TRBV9	TGTGCCAGCAGCGTGAGTACAGGGGGCGTTGGGAACATTCAGTACTTC	CASSVSTGGVGNIQYF
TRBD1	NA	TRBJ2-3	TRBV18	TGTGCCAGCTCACCACGCCGGGACAGGGGTATCGGCGATACGCAGTATTTT	CASSPRRDRGIGDTQYF
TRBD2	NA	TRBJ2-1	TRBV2	TGTGCCAGTCTGAAGCGGGAGTCGAACAATGAGCAGTTCTTC	CASLKRESNNEQFF
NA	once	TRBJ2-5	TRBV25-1	TGTGCCAGCAGTGACTTACAGTCGAACCAAGAGACCCAGTACTTC	CASSDLQSNQETQYF
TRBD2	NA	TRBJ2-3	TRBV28	TGTGCCAGCAGTTTAGGGCTAGCGGGGCTCTCAGATACGCAGTATTTT	CASSLGLAGLSDTQYF
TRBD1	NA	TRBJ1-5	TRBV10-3	TGTGCCATCAGTGGTACAGGGGGTGTTCAGCCCCAGCATTTT	CAISGTGGVQPQHF
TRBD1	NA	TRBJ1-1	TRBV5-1	TGCGCCAGCAGCCCCGCGGGACAGGGTGGGGCTTTCTTT	CASSPAGQGGAFF
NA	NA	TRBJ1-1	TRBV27	TGTGCCAGCAGTTTCGCCCCCGAGGGCACTGAAGCTTTCTTT	CASSFAPEGTEAFF
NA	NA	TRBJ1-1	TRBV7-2	TGTGCCAGCAGCTTAAGACAGCTGAACACTGAAGCTTTCTTT	CASSLRQLNTEAFF
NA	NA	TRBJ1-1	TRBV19	TGTGCCAGTAGGGTGTCCGGGAACACTGAAGCTTTCTTT	CASRVSGNTEAFF
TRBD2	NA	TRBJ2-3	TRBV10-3	TGTGCCATCAGAGCGGGACTAGCGCGCACAGATACGCAGTATTTT	CAIRAGLARTDTQYF
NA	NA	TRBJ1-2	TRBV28	TGTGCCAGCAGCCAGACGGGACTCTATGGCTACACCTTC	CASSQTGLYGYTF
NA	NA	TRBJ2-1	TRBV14	TGTGCCAGCAGCCAAGACAGTTACAATGAGCAGTTCTTC	CASSQDSYNEQFF
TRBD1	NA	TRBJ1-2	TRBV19	TGTGCCAGTAGGCCGACAGGGGATATGGATGGCTACACCTTC	CASRPTGDMDGYTF
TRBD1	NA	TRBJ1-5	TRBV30	TGTGCCTGGAGTGCCTGGGACAGCTTAAATCAGCCCCAGCATTTT	CAWSAWDSLNQPQHF
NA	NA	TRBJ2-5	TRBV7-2	TGTGCCAGCAGCTTAGGGGGACTTCAAGAGACCCAGTACTTC	CASSLGGLQETQYF
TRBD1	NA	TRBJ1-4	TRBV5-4	TGTGCCAGCAGTCGGGACAGGACAATAACTAATGAAAAACTGTTTTTT	CASSRDRTITNEKLFF
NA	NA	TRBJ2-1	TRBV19	TGTGCCAGTAGTTCGGCCTCCGGAGGTCATGAGCAGTTCTTC	CASSSASGGHEQFF
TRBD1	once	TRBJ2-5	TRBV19	TGTGCCAGTAAAAACAGGGGGCGAATGGAGACCCAGTACTTC	CASKNRGRMETQYF
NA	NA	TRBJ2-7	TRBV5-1	TGCGCCAGCGGCCTGAATTTTGCGGGCGAGCAGTACTTC	CASGLNFAGEQYF